The clone carrying this T cell receptor beta chain appeared many times. Its cognate antigen is unknown. There are 15 residues in the CDR3. J was trimmed by 2 bases and V by 5 bases; bases with no gene match: 8. The germline gives CDR1 SGHTA, CDR2 FQGTGA. The data belong to a study of Graves' ophthalmopathy and Graves' hyperthyroidism. CDR3 regions of TCR beta were amplified from RNA transcripts. A first-round RT-PCR used HTBI primers, followed by a second-round multiplex PCR. TCRdb recomputed calls from the multiplex PCR reads with MiXCR, one row per CDR3 protein. The table lists roughly 410,000 distinct CDR3 sequences, approximately 15% of them singletons. Study conclusions and caveats: Appearing in blood as well were most expanded thyroid clonotypes above 0.001 frequency.

Sequencing used peripheral blood. The rearrangement uses TRBV7-3 and TRBJ1-1, with 7 positions matching TRBD1. This TCR derives from a young woman with stable Graves' hyperthyroidism. In nucleotides, the CDR3 is TGTGCCAGCAGCCAAGGAGGGGGCATCAACACTGAAGCTTTCTTT. This gives the protein CASSQGGGINTEAFF.